Following are 14 T cell receptor beta chains from one sample sequenced in a study of cytomegalovirus exposure and HLA in healthy donors (dated by TCRdb to about 2017). The library was prepared using the immunoSEQ multiplex PCR assay. The multiplex PCR relied on a mix of 60 forward primers for TCR Vbeta segments and 13 reverse primers for TCR Jbeta segments. This is the immuneACCESS table as TCRdb keeps it, with only in-frame sequences that have V and J called. A part of the clones is gone; compared with another copy, unresolved V genes explain less than half, and the rest is unexplained. Counted in this sample were approximately 130,000 clones; more than 60% of them appeared once. The ten top clones hold approximately 1.7% of the sample. Sequenced material: PBMCs. The source of these receptors is a woman between 40 and 55 years old in good health and CMV-seronegative.

The chain carries TRBV27 and TRBJ1-6; D is undetermined. CDR3 length equals 13 residues. Trimming removed 11 bases at V and 2 bases at J, with 10 bases between. CDR1 and CDR2 (germline): MNHEY, SMNVEV (reference sequence). CDR3 nucleotides: TGTGCCGCCCGGGAAGCCTATAATTCACCCCTCCACTTT. Translating gives CAAREAYNSPLHF.

This chain connects TRBV19 to TRBJ2-2; possibly TRBD2 for D (6 bases). This CDR3 is built from 16 residues. CDR1 and CDR2 (germline): LNHDA, SQIVND (reference sequence). V gave up 5 bases and J gave up 8 bases, with 21 bases separating them. CDR3 residues: CASSAGTARLWGELFF. The DNA for the CDR3 is TGTGCCAGTAGTGCCGGGACTGCTAGATTATGGGGGGAGCTGTTTTTT.

The J gene is TRBJ2-5, the V gene TRBV29-1; 9 nucleotides align to TRBD2. J lost 6 bases, V lost 4 bases, and 12 bases had no gene match. This CDR3 comprises 15 residues. Germline-derived CDR1 and CDR2 are SQVTM and ANQGSEA. The chain's CDR3 is CSVVAGVSWGKTQYF. In DNA form, the CDR3 reads TGCAGCGTTGTAGCGGGGGTCTCCTGGGGAAAGACCCAGTACTTC.

V gene TRBV7-9 combines with J gene TRBJ1-5; no firm D call. V shed 5 bases and J shed 6 bases, with 8 bases lying between them. CDR3 length: 12 residues. CDR1 and CDR2 from the germline V gene are SEHNR and FQNEAQ (reference sequence). The DNA of the CDR3 is TGTGCCAGCAGCGTCAGCGGTCAGCCCCAGCATTTT. Protein: CASSVSGQPQHF.

V is TRBV6-1 and J is TRBJ2-7; TRBD2 aligns across 11 bases. Unmatched junction bases numbered 11, after V lost 6 bases and J lost 7 bases. CDR1 MNHNS and CDR2 SASEGT come from the germline V gene. This CDR3 is built from 15 residues. CDR3 in amino acids: CASSPFSGGAGEQYF. DNA for the CDR3: TGTGCCAGCAGCCCTTTTAGCGGGGGGGCGGGTGAGCAGTACTTC.

V usage is TRBV30 and J usage is TRBJ2-5; possible D gene TRBD2, 5 bases. Germline assignment: CDR1 GTSNPN and CDR2 SVGIG (reference sequence). The CDR3 extends over 14 amino acids. V was pared by 0 bases and J by 3 bases, with 11 bases between. CDR3 coding DNA: TGTGCCTGGAGTGTACTACTGGGAGAAGAGACCCAGTACTTC. Protein: CAWSVLLGEETQYF.

Remarks on this clone: One end of the junction does not line up with germline, which may come from a read error. The CDR3 protein is CAGGGANKNSQYF. The DNA for the CDR3 is TGTGCCGGAGGGGGGGCCAACAAAAACAGTCAGTACTTC. The chain is built from TRBV30 and TRBJ2-4; D possibly corresponds to TRBD2 (7 bases). Germline V gives CDR1 GTSNPN, CDR2 SVGIG (reference sequence). The CDR3 covers 13 residues.

The J gene is TRBJ1-2, the V gene TRBV5-5; 7 bases line up with TRBD1. Germline V CDR1 and CDR2: SGHKS, YYEKEE (reference sequence). Losses at the gene ends were 0 bases for V and 4 bases for J; bases not matched to a gene: 9. There are 16 residues in the CDR3. The CDR3 region is CASSLADRARSYGYTF. Written as DNA, the CDR3 is TGTGCCAGCAGCTTGGCAGACAGGGCACGGAGCTATGGCTACACCTTC.

The J gene is TRBJ2-7, the V gene TRBV6-1, with 11 bases fitting TRBD2. Germline CDR1 reads MNHNS; CDR2 reads SASEGT. There are 15 residues in the CDR3. Trimming took 4 bases from V and 2 from J; bases not matched to a gene: 4. CDR3 sequence (DNA): TGTGCCAGCAGTGCTGGGACTAGCGGAACCTACGAGCAGTACTTC. This codes for CASSAGTSGTYEQYF.

The chain links TRBV7-3 to TRBJ2-1, with 13 positions matching TRBD2. This CDR3 is built from 15 residues. Germline V gene lookup returns CDR1 SGHTA and CDR2 FQGTGA. V trimming: 2 bases; J trimming: 7 bases; junction bases outside the gene matches: 2. The CDR3 is CASSLGLAGENEQFF. In DNA form, the CDR3 reads TGTGCCAGCAGCTTAGGACTAGCGGGGGAGAATGAGCAGTTCTTC.

The chain employs TRBV30 and TRBJ1-5; TRBD1 matches at 8 bases. This CDR3 has 14 residues. CDR1 GTSNPN and CDR2 SVGIG come from the germline V gene (reference sequence). Losses at the gene ends were 1 base for V and 3 bases for J; bases not matched to a gene: 2. The CDR3 reads CAWSGGQDNQPQHF. In DNA, the CDR3 is TGTGCCTGGAGTGGGGGACAGGACAATCAGCCCCAGCATTTT.

Points on this clone: The germline gene is not matched at one end of the junction; a read error may be the cause. In DNA, the CDR3 is TGTGCCAGTAGACTCTCTGGGGCCAACGGCCTGACTTTC. It codes for CASRLSGANGLTF. V gene TRBV19 combines with J gene TRBJ2-6; D possibly corresponds to TRBD1 (5 bases). This CDR3 is built from 13 residues. Germline CDR1 LNHDA, CDR2 SQIVND (reference sequence).

The genes are TRBV27 and TRBJ2-7; tentative D call: TRBD1 (5 bases). The CDR3 length is 14 residues. V lost 3 bases and J lost 3, with 12 bases in between. Germline assignment: CDR1 MNHEY and CDR2 SMNVEV (reference sequence). CDR3 bases: TGTGCCAGCAGTTTGGGGCAGGGAAGCTACGAGCAGTACTTC. It yields the protein CASSLGQGSYEQYF.

The V and J genes are TRBV5-1 and TRBJ2-5; the match to TRBD1 covers 11 bases. Losses at the gene ends were 5 bases for V and 5 bases for J; bases not matched to a gene: 8. The CDR3 runs 15 residues. Germline CDR1 SGHRS, CDR2 YFSETQ. CDR3 bases: TGCGCCAGCAGACCAGGACAGGGGGCTTGGGAGACCCAGTACTTC. Translation gives CASRPGQGAWETQYF.